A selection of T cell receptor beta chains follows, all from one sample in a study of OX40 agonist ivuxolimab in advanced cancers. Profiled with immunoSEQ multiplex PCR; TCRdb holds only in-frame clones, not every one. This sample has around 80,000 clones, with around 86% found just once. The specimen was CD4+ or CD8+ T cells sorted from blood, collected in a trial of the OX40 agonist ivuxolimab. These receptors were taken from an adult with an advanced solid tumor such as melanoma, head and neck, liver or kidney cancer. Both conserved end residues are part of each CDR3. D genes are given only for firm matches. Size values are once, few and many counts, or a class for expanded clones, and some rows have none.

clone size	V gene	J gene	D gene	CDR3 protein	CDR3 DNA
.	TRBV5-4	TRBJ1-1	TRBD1	CASTWGVAGGLWTEAFF	TGTGCCAGCACCTGGGGGGTGGCAGGGGGCTTGTGGACTGAAGCTTTCTTT
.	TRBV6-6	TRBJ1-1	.	CASKGGGTEAFF	TGTGCCAGCAAAGGCGGGGGCACTGAAGCTTTCTTT
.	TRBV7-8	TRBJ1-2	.	CASSPPRRSENYGYTF	TGTGCCAGCAGCCCACCCAGACGGAGTGAGAACTATGGCTACACCTTC
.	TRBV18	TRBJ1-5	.	CASSPLSTNHQPQHF	TGTGCCAGCTCACCACTTTCCACAAACCATCAGCCCCAGCATTTT
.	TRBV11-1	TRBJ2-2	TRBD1	CASSSGTGMGGELFF	TGTGCCAGCAGTTCCGGGACAGGGATGGGCGGGGAGCTGTTTTTT
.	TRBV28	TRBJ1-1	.	CASSRGEAFF	TGTGCCAGCTCTCGGGGTGAAGCTTTCTTT
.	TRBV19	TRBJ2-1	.	CASSSRPLGNEQFF	TGTGCCAGTAGTTCCAGACCCCTAGGCAATGAGCAGTTCTTC
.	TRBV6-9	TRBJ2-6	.	CATPGSAGHTSGANVLTF	TGTGCCACCCCCGGATCAGCAGGACATACCTCTGGGGCCAACGTCCTGACTTTC
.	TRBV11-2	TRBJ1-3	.	CASSLVGRGGNTIYF	TGTGCCAGCAGCTTAGTCGGCAGGGGAGGAAACACCATATATTTT
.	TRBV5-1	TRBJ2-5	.	CASSGSTGTQETQYF	TGCGCCAGCAGCGGCAGCACAGGGACGCAAGAGACCCAGTACTTC
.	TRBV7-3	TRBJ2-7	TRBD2	CASSLGASGDYEQYF	TGTGCCAGCAGCTTGGGGGCTAGCGGGGACTACGAGCAGTACTTC
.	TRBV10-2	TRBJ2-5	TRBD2	CASMGTNQETQYF	TGCGCCAGCATGGGGACTAACCAAGAGACCCAGTACTTC
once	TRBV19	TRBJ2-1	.	CASRPLPSSYNEQFF	TGTGCCAGTAGACCACTACCCAGCTCCTACAATGAGCAGTTCTTC
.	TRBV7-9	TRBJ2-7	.	CASSKGGGDEQYF	TGTGCCAGCAGCAAGGGAGGAGGAGACGAGCAGTACTTC